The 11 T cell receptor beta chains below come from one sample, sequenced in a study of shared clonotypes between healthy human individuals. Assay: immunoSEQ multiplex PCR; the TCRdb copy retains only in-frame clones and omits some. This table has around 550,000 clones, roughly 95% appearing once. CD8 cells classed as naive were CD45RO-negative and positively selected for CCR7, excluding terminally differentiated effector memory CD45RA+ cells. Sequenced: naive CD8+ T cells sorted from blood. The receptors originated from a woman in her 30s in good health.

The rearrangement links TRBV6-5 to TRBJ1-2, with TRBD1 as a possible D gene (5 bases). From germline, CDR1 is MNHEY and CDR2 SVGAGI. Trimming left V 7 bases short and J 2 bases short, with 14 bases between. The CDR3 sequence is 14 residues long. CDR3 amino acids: CASNPTGGNYGYTF. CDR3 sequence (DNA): TGTGCCAGCAACCCGACGGGGGGGAACTATGGCTACACCTTC.

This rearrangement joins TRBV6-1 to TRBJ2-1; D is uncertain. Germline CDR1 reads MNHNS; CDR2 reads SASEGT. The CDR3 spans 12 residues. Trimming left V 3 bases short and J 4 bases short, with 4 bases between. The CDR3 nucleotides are TGTGCCAGCAGTGAGGGGTACAATGAGCAGTTCTTC. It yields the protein CASSEGYNEQFF.

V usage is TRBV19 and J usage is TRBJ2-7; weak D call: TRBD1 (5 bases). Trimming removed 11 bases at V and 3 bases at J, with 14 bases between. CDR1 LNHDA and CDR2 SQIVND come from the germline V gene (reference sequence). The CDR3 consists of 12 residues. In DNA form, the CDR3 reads TGTGCCGCCAGCACCCAGGGCTACGAGCAGTACTTC. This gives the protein CAASTQGYEQYF.

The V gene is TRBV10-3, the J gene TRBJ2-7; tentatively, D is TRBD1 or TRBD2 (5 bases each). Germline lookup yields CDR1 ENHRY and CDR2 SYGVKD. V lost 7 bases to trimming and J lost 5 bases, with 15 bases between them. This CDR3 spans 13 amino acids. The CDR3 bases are TGTGCCATCACCACGGGGCCCGCGGACGAGCAGTACTTC. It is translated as CAITTGPADEQYF.

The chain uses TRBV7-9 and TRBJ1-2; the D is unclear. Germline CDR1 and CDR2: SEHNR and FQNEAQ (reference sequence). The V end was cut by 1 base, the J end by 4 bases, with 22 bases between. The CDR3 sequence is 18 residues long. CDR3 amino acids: CASSLGFGKERLGYGYTF. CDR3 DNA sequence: TGTGCCAGCAGCTTAGGTTTCGGAAAGGAACGATTGGGCTATGGCTACACCTTC.

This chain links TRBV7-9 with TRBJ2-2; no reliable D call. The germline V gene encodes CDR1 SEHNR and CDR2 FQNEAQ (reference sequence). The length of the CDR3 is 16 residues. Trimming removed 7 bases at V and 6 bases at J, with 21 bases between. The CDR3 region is CASTQSEMSPAGELFF. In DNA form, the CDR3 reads TGTGCCAGCACCCAATCGGAGATGTCCCCCGCCGGGGAGCTGTTTTTT.

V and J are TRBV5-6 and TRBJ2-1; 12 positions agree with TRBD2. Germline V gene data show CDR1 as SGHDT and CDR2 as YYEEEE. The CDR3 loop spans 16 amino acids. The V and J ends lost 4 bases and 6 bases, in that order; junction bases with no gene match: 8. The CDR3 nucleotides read TGTGCCAGCAGCCTGGCCACTAGCGGGAGGTTCAATGAGCAGTTCTTC. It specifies CASSLATSGRFNEQFF.

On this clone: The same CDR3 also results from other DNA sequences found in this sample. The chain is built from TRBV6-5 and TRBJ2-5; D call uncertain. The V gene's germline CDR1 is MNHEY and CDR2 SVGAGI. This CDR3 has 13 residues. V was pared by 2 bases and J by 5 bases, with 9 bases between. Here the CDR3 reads CASSYVGEETQYF. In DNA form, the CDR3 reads TGTGCCAGCAGTTACGTTGGAGAGGAGACCCAGTACTTC.

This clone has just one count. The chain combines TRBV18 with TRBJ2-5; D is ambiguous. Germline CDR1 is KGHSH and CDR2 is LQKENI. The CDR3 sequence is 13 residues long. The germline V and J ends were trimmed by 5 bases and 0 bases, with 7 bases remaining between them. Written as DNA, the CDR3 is TGTGCCAGCTCAGAGGCGTACCAAGAGACCCAGTACTTC. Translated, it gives CASSEAYQETQYF.

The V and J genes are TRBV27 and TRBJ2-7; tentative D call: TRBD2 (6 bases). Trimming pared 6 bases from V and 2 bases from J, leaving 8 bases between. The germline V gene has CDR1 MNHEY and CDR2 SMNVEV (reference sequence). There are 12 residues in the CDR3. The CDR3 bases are TGTGCCAGCAGCGGGAGCCCCTACGAGCAGTACTTC. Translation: CASSGSPYEQYF.

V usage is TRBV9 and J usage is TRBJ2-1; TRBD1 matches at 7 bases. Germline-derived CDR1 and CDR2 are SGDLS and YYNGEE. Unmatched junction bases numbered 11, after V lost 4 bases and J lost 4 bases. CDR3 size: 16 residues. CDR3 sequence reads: CASSSGGSLEYNEQFF. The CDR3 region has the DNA TGTGCCAGCAGCTCAGGGGGATCCCTCGAGTACAATGAGCAGTTCTTC.